This TCR beta chain emerged from a study of T cell responses to AZD1222 COVID-19 vaccine. Study-wide context: Pooled in the analysis were second doses at about 4 or about 12 weeks. Study results and limitations: The study found Spike-specific TCR breadth and depth rose after two AZD1222 doses. Only a handful of AZD1222 recipients, more than 5 in all, had baseline seropositivity. Donors skewed white British and female; clonal diversity was possibly underestimated.

In regard to this clone: As yet, its antigen is unknown.

This CDR3 comprises 14 residues. V lost 6 bases, J lost 7 bases, and 13 bases lay in between. CDR1 MNHEY and CDR2 SVGAGI come from the germline V gene. Generated by immunoSEQ multiplex PCR, the TCRdb table keeps only in-frame clones and is missing some. Of 150,000 to 200,000 clones listed, 80% to 90% are singletons. The V gene is TRBV6-5, the J gene TRBJ1-6; a weak D match, TRBD1 (5 bases). The clonotype comes from an adult in good health. Sample: peripheral blood, taken on day 0 of AZD1222 vaccination. CDR3 loop: CASSGHGINSPLHF. The CDR3 DNA reads TGTGCCAGCAGCGGACACGGGATAAATTCACCCCTCCACTTT.